The 23 T cell receptor beta chains below all came from one sample that was sequenced in a study of cytomegalovirus exposure and HLA in healthy donors. PCR used 60 Vbeta primers and 13 Jbeta primers. Produced via immunoSEQ multiplex PCR; TCRdb's table is partial and in-frame only. The table shows about 150,000 clones, with 60% to 85% occurring only once. The sample was PBMCs. The receptors were gathered from a man aged 45-65 years in good health and CMV-seropositive.

The V and J genes are TRBV4-2 and TRBJ2-5, with D tentatively TRBD2 (5 bases). Germline loops: CDR1 LGHNA, CDR2 YNFKEQ. Trimming removed 4 bases from V and 5 bases from J, with 14 bases in between. The CDR3 has 14 residues. Here the CDR3 reads CASSPRLAGETQYF. Here the CDR3 DNA reads TGTGCCAGCAGCCCCCGGCTAGCTGGCGAGACCCAGTACTTC.

The table lists this clone with a count of one. The chain recombines TRBV19 with TRBJ2-7, with TRBD2 as a possible D gene (5 bases). Trimming removed 2 bases at V and 7 bases at J, with 9 bases between. Germline lookup yields CDR1 LNHDA and CDR2 SQIVND (reference sequence). The CDR3 is 12 amino acids. DNA of the CDR3: TGTGCCAGTAGTATACCTCGGGGAGAGCAGTACTTC. This encodes CASSIPRGEQYF.

The chain joins TRBV6-6 to TRBJ2-5; possible D gene TRBD2, 7 bases. The CDR3 consists of 12 residues. V lost 11 bases, J lost 2 bases, and 12 bases lay in between. The germline V gene has CDR1 MNHNY and CDR2 SVGAGI (reference sequence). This CDR3 is CASKGGQETQYF. The CDR3 bases are TGTGCCTCTAAGGGGGGGCAAGAGACCCAGTACTTC.

The chain couples TRBV11-3 to TRBJ2-7; TRBD1 aligns across 7 bases. With V trimmed by 5 bases and J by 7 bases, 8 bases remained unmatched. The CDR3 is made up of 13 amino acids. Per the germline V gene, CDR1 is SGHNT and CDR2 is YENEEA. CDR3 sequence (DNA): TGTGCCAGCAGCCCCCGAAGGGGGCGAGAGCAGTACTTC. The encoded protein is CASSPRRGREQYF.

The chain is built from TRBV6-5 and TRBJ2-7, with 7 bases that match TRBD2. Germline V lookup: CDR1 MNHEY, CDR2 SVGAGI. The CDR3 totals 14 residues. After removal of 6 bases from V and 2 bases from J, the junction contained 7 bases not matched to a gene. For the CDR3, the DNA is TGTGCCAGCAGCCCCGGCGGGGGTACCTACGAGCAGTACTTC. This translates into CASSPGGGTYEQYF.

The chain joins TRBV5-1 to TRBJ1-4; D is unresolved. The CDR3 length is 15 residues. Trimming pared 3 bases from V and 0 bases from J, leaving 9 bases between. From germline, CDR1 is SGHRS and CDR2 YFSETQ. CDR3 in DNA: TGCGCCAGCAGCTCCTTAGATGCAACTAATGAAAAACTGTTTTTT. Translating gives CASSSLDATNEKLFF.

This clone was picked up one time. The V call is TRBV30, the J call TRBJ1-4; D remains unclear. Germline V CDR1 and CDR2: GTSNPN, SVGIG (reference sequence). This CDR3 has 17 amino acids. The germline V and J ends were trimmed by 1 base and 0 bases, with 15 bases remaining between them. CDR3 protein: CAWSGGWLDPTNEKLFF. CDR3 nucleotide sequence: TGTGCCTGGAGTGGAGGGTGGTTGGACCCAACTAATGAAAAACTGTTTTTT.

The V and J genes are TRBV10-1 and TRBJ1-1; TRBD1 is a possible D gene (5 bases). Trimming cost V 0 bases and J 0 bases, with 14 bases left between them. The CDR3 is 17 amino acids. Germline assignment: CDR1 WNHNN and CDR2 SYGVQD (reference sequence). As DNA, the CDR3 is TGCGCCAGCAGTGAGTCGGGACCGGGAGCCATGAACACTGAAGCTTTCTTT. This encodes CASSESGPGAMNTEAFF.

This clone was observed a handful of times. The genes are TRBV28 and TRBJ1-2, with D hard to call. The length of the CDR3 is 14 residues. CDR1 is MDHEN and CDR2 is SYDVKM in the germline V gene. Trimming removed 7 bases at V and 6 bases at J, with 18 bases between. Written as DNA, the CDR3 is TGTGCCAGCACTACGATGCGGCGACGAGATGGCTACACCTTC. It translates to CASTTMRRRDGYTF.

The CDR3 spells CAYNRDSTYEQYF. The CDR3 DNA reads as TGTGCCTATAACCGGGACAGTACCTACGAGCAGTACTTC. V gene TRBV30 combines with J gene TRBJ2-7, with TRBD1 matching 7 bases. The germline CDR1 and CDR2 sequences are GTSNPN and SVGIG (reference sequence). The CDR3 is 13 amino acids. After removal of 7 bases from V and 2 bases from J, the junction contained 8 bases not matched to a gene.

This clone was observed once. This rearrangement joins TRBV4-1 to TRBJ2-1; 13 bases align to TRBD2. This CDR3 comprises 17 residues. J was trimmed by 6 bases and V by 3 bases; bases with no gene match: 8. Germline V gives CDR1 MGHRA, CDR2 YSYEKL. Here the CDR3 reads CASSQGLAGPRFNEQFF. CDR3 nucleotides: TGCGCCAGCAGCCAGGGACTAGCGGGACCGCGATTCAATGAGCAGTTCTTC.

This chain links TRBV29-1 with TRBJ2-3; D unresolved. The germline gives CDR1 SQVTM, CDR2 ANQGSEA. The CDR3 runs 13 residues. The CDR3 DNA is TGCGGCGCCGTTAGAGCCGCCACAGATACGCAGTATTTT. This gives the protein CGAVRAATDTQYF.

The V call is TRBV2, the J call TRBJ2-7; 15 bases map to TRBD2. Germline V gives CDR1 SNHLY, CDR2 FYNNEI. CDR3 length equals 18 residues. V lost 6 bases and J lost 0; bases outside the gene matches: 9. CDR3 amino acids: CASRAGTSGRSSSYEQYF. CDR3 sequence (DNA): TGTGCCAGCAGAGCCGGGACTAGCGGGAGGTCGAGCTCCTACGAGCAGTACTTC.

This chain links TRBV5-1 with TRBJ2-7, with TRBD2 as a possible D gene (7 bases). V was shortened by 4 bases and J by 4 bases, with 18 bases between the two germline ends. CDR3 length: 15 residues. Germline CDR1 is SGHRS and CDR2 is YFSETQ. The CDR3: CASSLRDGGRYEQYF. The CDR3 nucleotides read TGCGCCAGCAGCCTAAGGGACGGGGGGCGATACGAGCAGTACTTC.

J is TRBJ1-4 and V is TRBV30; TRBD1 is a possible D gene (5 bases). Germline CDR1 and CDR2: GTSNPN and SVGIG (reference sequence). Trimming removed 4 bases at V and 1 base at J, with 10 bases between. The CDR3 extends over 14 amino acids. CDR3 amino acids: CAWNVGETNEKLFF. The CDR3 nucleotides are TGTGCCTGGAATGTAGGGGAAACTAATGAAAAACTGTTTTTT.

The genes are TRBV4-1 and TRBJ2-7; possibly TRBD1 for D (6 bases). V lost 4 bases and J 0 bases, leaving 22 bases between the germline ends. CDR3 length equals 18 residues. Per germline, CDR1 MGHRA and CDR2 YSYEKL. CDR3 residues: CASSRLPSTGLSSYEQYF. The CDR3 nucleotides read TGCGCCAGCAGCCGCCTTCCGTCGACAGGATTAAGCTCCTACGAGCAGTACTTC.

The rearrangement joins TRBV5-4 to TRBJ2-5; possible D gene TRBD1, 6 bases. In germline, CDR1 is SGHNT, CDR2 YYREEE (reference sequence). Trimming stripped 2 bases from V and 3 bases from J, with 8 bases between. The CDR3 length is 13 residues. Here the CDR3 DNA reads TGTGCCAGCAGCTTACAGGGTGAAGAGACCCAGTACTTC. Its translation is CASSLQGEETQYF.

The gene calls are TRBV28 and TRBJ2-5; D is perhaps TRBD1 (5 bases). The last part of the DNA fits TRBJ2-7 better; the J call may be wrong. The CDR3 is 17 residues long. CDR1 and CDR2 (germline): MDHEN, SYDVKM. CDR3 in amino acids: CASSLLSVGRVSNEQYF. The CDR3 DNA reads TGTGCCAGCAGTTTATTATCAGTGGGCAGGGTCAGTAACGAGCAGTACTTC.

CDR3 in DNA: TGTGCCATCAGTGTTCGCGGCTACGAGCAGTACTTC. It translates to CAISVRGYEQYF. The V and J genes are TRBV10-3 and TRBJ2-7; D not certain. This CDR3 is built from 12 residues. With 4 bases removed from V and 3 bases from J, the gap between germline ends came to 7 bases. Germline V CDR1 and CDR2: ENHRY, SYGVKD.

V is TRBV19 and J is TRBJ2-7; weak D call: TRBD1 (6 bases). The length of the CDR3 is 16 residues. With 5 bases removed from V and 0 bases from J, the gap between germline ends came to 17 bases. Germline V gives CDR1 LNHDA, CDR2 SQIVND (reference sequence). The CDR3 reads CASSLGYGTHSYEQYF. CDR3 bases: TGTGCCAGTAGTTTGGGCTACGGGACACACTCCTACGAGCAGTACTTC.

This clone has a handful of counts. The rearrangement joins TRBV4-1 to TRBJ2-1, with 8 bases matching TRBD2. The CDR3 contains 17 residues. J gave up 7 bases and V 1 base, and 12 bases lay outside the gene matches. Germline V gene lookup returns CDR1 MGHRA and CDR2 YSYEKL. CDR3 loop: CASSQVLAGISLNEQFF. The CDR3 DNA reads TGCGCCAGCAGCCAAGTGCTAGCGGGCATAAGCCTTAATGAGCAGTTCTTC.

V gene TRBV10-3 combines with J gene TRBJ2-6; TRBD1 matches at 7 bases. The CDR3 has 16 amino acids. Germline V gene lookup returns CDR1 ENHRY and CDR2 SYGVKD. The V and J ends lost 6 bases and 0 bases, in that order; junction bases with no gene match: 5. CDR3 in DNA: TGTGCCATCAGCCGGACAGGAAGCTCTGGGGCCAACGTCCTGACTTTC. This encodes CAISRTGSSGANVLTF.

The rearrangement links TRBV4-2 to TRBJ2-3; 7 bases are a match to TRBD2. V gave up 1 base and J gave up 2 bases; unmatched junction bases: 3. From germline, CDR1 is LGHNA and CDR2 YNFKEQ. This CDR3 has 15 amino acids. The CDR3 spells CASSQVAGLTDTQYF. In nucleotides, the CDR3 is TGTGCCAGCAGCCAAGTAGCGGGCCTCACAGATACGCAGTATTTT.